The next 22 T cell receptor beta chains were all read from a single sample in a study of T-cell memory formation after mild COVID-19. From the 5' RACE reads, TCRdb called clonotypes with MiXCR, one entry per CDR3 protein. The sample records a few hundred thousand distinct CDR3 sequences, roughly 21% being singletons. Specimen: PBMCs or a T cell subset sorted from them (not recorded which). The receptor set was obtained from an adult woman who had mild COVID-19 (a few samples of this study predate the infection). Cell type and time point are not known.

This clonotype was seen only a few times. The rearrangement links TRBV12-3 or TRBV12-4 to TRBJ2-1, with a tentative D call TRBD2 (5 bases). Trimming left V 10 bases short and J 8 bases short, with 15 bases between. The CDR3 is 12 residues long. CDR3 sequence reads: CATRGPPDEQFF. The CDR3, as DNA: TGTGCCACCCGGGGTCCCCCAGATGAGCAGTTCTTC.

This clonotype was found a few times. The V gene is TRBV5-1, the J gene TRBJ2-2; 11 bases fit TRBD1. V shed 5 bases, J shed 4 bases, and the junction held 4 bases outside the gene matches. This CDR3 has 15 residues. From germline, CDR1 is SGHRS and CDR2 YFSETQ. CDR3 bases: TGCGCCAGCAGACCGGACAGGGGGCGCACCGGGGAGCTGTTTTTT. Encoded protein: CASRPDRGRTGELFF.

This clonotype showed up just a few times. The chain recombines TRBV7-9 with TRBJ1-2, with D maybe TRBD1 (5 bases). Per germline, CDR1 SEHNR and CDR2 FQNEAQ (reference sequence). This CDR3 is built from 16 residues. Trimming took off 0 bases at V and 4 bases at J, with 15 bases between the two ends. The CDR3 is CASSLARRDPFYGYTF. The DNA for the CDR3 is TGTGCCAGCAGCTTAGCCCGCAGGGATCCCTTCTATGGCTACACCTTC. The variable domain in full, completed from reference TRBV7-9 and TRBJ1-2, reads DTGVSQNPRHKITKRGQNVTFRCDPISEHNRLYWYRQTLGQGPEFLTYFQNEAQLEKSRLLSDRFSAERPKGSFSTLEIQRTEQGDSAMYLCASSLARRDPFYGYTFGSGTRLTVV.

This clonotype was seen ten or more times. This chain joins TRBV6-5 and TRBJ2-1, with a tentative D call TRBD1 (6 bases). The germline CDR1 and CDR2 sequences are MNHEY and SVGAGI. The CDR3 runs 14 residues. Trimming pared 6 bases from V and 7 bases from J, leaving 16 bases between. CDR3 sequence reads: CASRQGRKRNEQFF. The CDR3 DNA sequence: TGTGCCAGCAGACAGGGACGGAAAAGGAATGAGCAGTTCTTC.

This clonotype was counted a few times. V gene TRBV6-2 or TRBV6-3 combines with J gene TRBJ2-2, with no clear D. CDR1 and CDR2 (germline): MNHEY, SVGEGT. The V and J ends lost 6 bases and 4 bases respectively, with 9 bases between them. This CDR3 contains 13 residues. Here the CDR3 reads CASRIAGTGELFF. For the CDR3, the DNA is TGTGCCAGCAGAATAGCTGGCACCGGGGAGCTGTTTTTT.

The chain has TRBV6-2 or TRBV6-3 and TRBJ2-3; weak D call: TRBD1 (6 bases). V was clipped by 4 bases and J by 1 base, with 12 bases between them. Germline CDR1 reads MNHEY; CDR2 reads SVGEGT. This CDR3 region has 15 residues. CDR3 sequence (DNA): TGTGCCAGCAGTTTCCGACAGGACCGCACAGATACGCAGTATTTT. Its protein product is CASSFRQDRTDTQYF.

This clonotype showed up just a few times. The chain is built from TRBV2 and TRBJ1-4, with D possibly being TRBD1 (5 bases). CDR3 size: 15 residues. Germline values: CDR1 SNHLY, CDR2 FYNNEI. V was clipped by 4 bases and J by 7 bases, with 16 bases between them. The CDR3 nucleotides read TGTGCCAGCAGTGTCGACAGCTCGGTGCGTGAAAAACTGTTTTTT. Residues: CASSVDSSVREKLFF.

This clonotype was observed once. The CDR3 sequence is CASSEGQVNYGYTF. In nucleotides, the CDR3 is TGCGCCAGCAGCGAGGGACAGGTTAACTATGGCTACACCTTC. This chain uses TRBV5-1 with TRBJ1-2; 8 nucleotides align to TRBD1. The V segment lost 4 bases and the J segment 1 base; nucleotides outside the gene matches: 3. Germline V CDR1 and CDR2: SGHRS, YFSETQ. The CDR3 consists of 14 residues.

This clonotype was recorded a few times. The chain uses TRBV20-1 and TRBJ2-5; TRBD2 matches 7 bases. The CDR3 has 18 amino acids. Looked up from germline, CDR1 is DFQATT and CDR2 is SNEGSKA (reference sequence). V lost 0 bases and J lost 3; bases outside the gene matches: 16. CDR3 residues: CSARDEGLADPLEETQYF. CDR3 DNA: TGCAGTGCTAGAGATGAAGGGCTAGCGGACCCCCTCGAAGAGACCCAGTACTTC.

The rearrangement uses TRBV4-1 and TRBJ1-5, with D unresolved. This CDR3 is 16 amino acids long. CDR1 and CDR2 from the germline V gene are MGHRA and YSYEKL. The germline V and J ends were trimmed by 3 bases and 1 base, with 13 bases remaining between them. The chain's CDR3 is CASSQEPGLSNQPQHF. CDR3 DNA sequence: TGCGCCAGCAGCCAGGAGCCGGGATTGAGCAATCAGCCCCAGCATTTT.

A few counts support this clonotype. The rearrangement joins TRBV19 to TRBJ2-1; no reliable D call. Germline V lookup: CDR1 LNHDA, CDR2 SQIVND (reference sequence). V was trimmed by 8 bases and J by 6 bases, leaving 17 bases between them. This CDR3 spans 14 amino acids. The DNA for the CDR3 is TGTGCCAGTGGTCACGGCTCCCCGGGCAATGAGCAGTTCTTC. This codes for CASGHGSPGNEQFF.

This clonotype showed up just a few times. V gene TRBV7-2 combines with J gene TRBJ2-7, with D tentatively TRBD1 or TRBD2 (5 bases each). The germline V and J ends were trimmed by 5 bases and 6 bases, with 17 bases remaining between them. Germline V gene lookup returns CDR1 SGHTA and CDR2 FQGNSA. The CDR3 covers 14 residues. CDR3 DNA: TGTGCCAGCAGCGACACGGTTGATGGGACCGAGCAGTACTTC. Its translation: CASSDTVDGTEQYF.

The chain has TRBV12-3 or TRBV12-4 and TRBJ2-2; 7 bases are shared with TRBD2. The CDR3 extends over 16 amino acids. Trimming cost V 4 bases and J 5 bases; bases outside gene matches: 10. The CDR3 loop reads CASSSWAGVPTGELFF. The CDR3 bases are TGTGCCAGCAGTTCCTGGGCGGGAGTCCCTACCGGGGAGCTGTTTTTT.

J is TRBJ2-1 and V is TRBV9; no definite D call. V lost 3 bases to trimming and J lost 0 bases, with 7 bases between them. The CDR3 contains 14 residues. From germline, CDR1 is SGDLS and CDR2 YYNGEE. CDR3 amino acids: CASSGTSSYNEQFF. In DNA form, the CDR3 reads TGTGCCAGCAGCGGCACGAGCTCCTACAATGAGCAGTTCTTC.

This chain connects TRBV20-1 to TRBJ1-2, with D perhaps matching TRBD1 (6 bases). This CDR3 region has 12 residues. Germline CDR1 DFQATT, CDR2 SNEGSKA (reference sequence). The V gene lost 4 bases and the J gene lost 2 bases, with 8 bases spanning the gap. CDR3 in DNA: TGCAGTGCTATCGGACAGAACTATGGCTACACCTTC. Its protein product is CSAIGQNYGYTF.

V gene TRBV3-1 combines with J gene TRBJ2-7; 8 bases align to TRBD1. Germline loops: CDR1 LGHDT, CDR2 YNNKEL (reference sequence). V lost 3 bases and J lost 5; bases outside the gene matches: 6. The CDR3 extends over 14 amino acids. This CDR3 reads CASSHTDRVHEQYF. The CDR3, as DNA: TGTGCCAGCAGCCATACGGACAGGGTCCACGAGCAGTACTTC.

V and J are TRBV4-2 and TRBJ1-5; D is uncertain. The V end lost 1 base, the J end lost 3 bases, and 13 bases lay between the germline ends. The CDR3 totals 16 residues. Looked up from germline, CDR1 is LGHNA and CDR2 is YNFKEQ. CDR3 nucleotide sequence: TGTGCCAGCAGCCAAGTGATCGGCAGGCCCAATCAGCCCCAGCATTTT. Its protein is CASSQVIGRPNQPQHF.

J is TRBJ1-5 and V is TRBV19, with 8 bases fitting TRBD1. Germline lookup yields CDR1 LNHDA and CDR2 SQIVND (reference sequence). This CDR3 is built from 15 residues. V trimming: 0 bases; J trimming: 5 bases; junction bases outside the gene matches: 3. The CDR3 spells CASSIEGQGHQPQHF. DNA for the CDR3: TGTGCCAGTAGTATAGAAGGACAGGGCCATCAGCCCCAGCATTTT.

This clonotype was counted a few times. The V gene is TRBV14, the J gene TRBJ1-2; 8 bases line up with TRBD1. Germline V gives CDR1 SGHDN, CDR2 FVKESK. This CDR3 is 16 amino acids long. V lost 0 bases, J lost 4 bases, and 7 bases stayed unmatched. This CDR3 is CASSQDGRTGTYGYTF. CDR3 DNA: TGTGCCAGCAGCCAAGATGGAAGGACAGGGACCTATGGCTACACCTTC.

The chain combines TRBV6-2 or TRBV6-3 with TRBJ2-7; TRBD1 is a possible D gene (5 bases). The CDR3 has 15 amino acids. Trimming took off 2 bases at V and 6 bases at J, with 17 bases between the two ends. Per the germline V gene, CDR1 is MNHEY and CDR2 is SVGEGT. This chain's CDR3 is CASSYRGTSLGEQYF. CDR3 sequence (DNA): TGTGCCAGCAGTTACAGGGGAACCTCGTTGGGCGAGCAGTACTTC.

Only a few counts were recorded for this clonotype. This chain joins TRBV12-3 or TRBV12-4 and TRBJ2-7; D not certain. The germline V and J ends were trimmed by 1 base and 2 bases, with 9 bases remaining between them. This CDR3 contains 14 residues. The chain's CDR3 is CASSLGRLTYEQYF. The CDR3 coding sequence is TGTGCCAGCAGTTTAGGACGGCTTACCTACGAGCAGTACTTC.

This clonotype was seen once. The gene calls are TRBV11-2 and TRBJ2-1; D is ambiguous. V was shortened by 5 bases and J by 6 bases, with 11 bases between the two germline ends. This CDR3 comprises 13 residues. Germline V CDR1 and CDR2: SGHAT, FQNNGV. The CDR3 loop reads CASSPARSNEQFF. The CDR3 region has the DNA TGTGCCAGCAGCCCAGCCCGGAGCAATGAGCAGTTCTTC.